This T cell receptor beta chain was captured in a study of shared clonotypes between healthy human individuals. The CDR3 has 11 residues. V was pared by 0 bases and J by 7 bases, with 7 bases between. Germline V CDR1 and CDR2: DFQATT, SNEGSKA (reference sequence). Donors were healthy HIV-negative adults without recent acute infections or vaccinations. Libraries were prepared by immunoSEQ multiplex PCR; TCRdb keeps only in-frame clonotypes and omits some of them. The data hold about 2 million clones, with roughly 94% observed a single time. Study results and caveats: Clonotypes that were shared across four donors made up around 5% of naive CD4 clonotypes. Though the depth was large, rarefaction showed that sorted-subset sequencing was incomplete.

On this clone itself: The antigen is not known. This specimen includes other DNA sequences encoding the same CDR3.

Sequencing was done on a sample of naive CD4+ T cells sorted from blood. As for subset: CD45RA+ positively selected. This chain uses TRBV20-1 with TRBJ2-7; D perhaps matches TRBD2 (6 bases). This sequence was found in a man in his late teens or twenties in good health. The CDR3 region is CSARDRGEQYF. The CDR3 coding sequence is TGCAGTGCTAGAGACCGGGGGGAGCAGTACTTC.